These 8 T cell receptor beta chains originate from one sample sequenced in a study of blood T cell repertoires in COVID-19. The table came from immunoSEQ multiplex PCR; TCRdb's copy has only in-frame clones and leaves some out. The sample consists of 150,000 to 190,000 clones, around 84% of them appearing once. The sequenced sample consisted of PBMCs or T cells enriched from blood (not recorded which). Source of these receptors: a man aged 50 to 60 who had recovered from COVID-19.

The chain combines TRBV19 with TRBJ1-3; 7 nucleotides line up with TRBD1. The CDR3 is 14 amino acids. The V gene's germline CDR1 is LNHDA and CDR2 SQIVND (reference sequence). With V trimmed by 4 bases and J by 2 bases, 2 bases remained unmatched. The CDR3 bases are TGTGCCAGTAGTACCGGGACAGCTGGAAACACCATATATTTT. As protein: CASSTGTAGNTIYF.

This chain connects TRBV6-5 to TRBJ2-3, with D perhaps matching TRBD2 (6 bases). This CDR3 is built from 16 residues. The germline gives CDR1 MNHEY, CDR2 SVGAGI. Trimming pared 0 bases from V and 2 bases from J, leaving 12 bases between. CDR3: CASSYSGGLNTDTQYF. DNA for the CDR3: TGTGCCAGCAGTTACTCAGGAGGGTTGAACACAGATACGCAGTATTTT.

The chain combines TRBV6-5 with TRBJ1-5, with TRBD1 matching 10 bases. The V gene's germline CDR1 is MNHEY and CDR2 SVGAGI. This CDR3 has 14 amino acids. With V trimmed by 6 bases and J by 5 bases, 4 bases remained unmatched. CDR3 in amino acids: CASRSTGGDQPQHF. The CDR3 nucleotides are TGTGCCAGCAGGTCGACAGGGGGCGATCAGCCCCAGCATTTT.

This clone has more than one count but fewer than ten. The chain carries TRBV12-3 or TRBV12-4 and TRBJ1-2, with a tentative D call TRBD1 (5 bases). V was shortened by 5 bases and J by 2 bases, with 9 bases between the two germline ends. This CDR3 has 13 amino acids. CDR3 loop: CASSKTANYGYTF. The CDR3 nucleotides are TGTGCCAGCAGTAAGACAGCAAACTATGGCTACACCTTC.

The chain carries TRBV30 and TRBJ2-7; 7 bases line up with TRBD2. Trimming at V came to 3 bases and at J to 2 bases, leaving 7 bases not matched to a gene. Germline-derived CDR1 and CDR2 are GTSNPN and SVGIG (reference sequence). This CDR3 comprises 14 residues. The DNA for the CDR3 is TGTGCCTGGAGCCCCGGGGGGAACCCCTACGAGCAGTACTTC. It is translated as CAWSPGGNPYEQYF.

The CDR3 spells CASSPLGLYEQYF. CDR3 nucleotide sequence: TGCGCCAGCAGCCCCCTCGGTCTCTACGAGCAGTACTTC. The rearrangement uses TRBV5-1 and TRBJ2-7; D not resolved. Germline CDR1 is SGHRS and CDR2 is YFSETQ. Trimming left V 4 bases short and J 3 bases short, with 11 bases between. CDR3 length equals 13 residues. Full variable domain (missing parts from reference TRBV5-1 and TRBJ2-7): KAGVTQTPRYLIKTRGQQVTLSCSPISGHRSVSWYQQTPGQGLQFLFEYFSETQRNKGNFPGRFSGRQFSNSRSEMNVSTLELGDSALYLCASSPLGLYEQYFGPGTRLTVT.

The chain uses TRBV4-2 and TRBJ2-1; 10 bases align to TRBD2. The V gene end was trimmed by 0 bases and the J gene end by 15 bases; junction bases not matched to a gene: 11. Germline assignment: CDR1 LGHNA and CDR2 YNFKEQ. CDR3 length: 15 amino acids. CDR3 in DNA: TGTGCCAGCAGCCAAGATTTCAGACTAGCGGGTCTACTGTTCTTC. It codes for CASSQDFRLAGLLFF.

The V call is TRBV2, the J call TRBJ1-5; D unclear. Trimming pared 5 bases from V and 0 bases from J, leaving 5 bases between. The CDR3 totals 13 residues. From germline, CDR1 is SNHLY and CDR2 FYNNEI. The CDR3 here is CASSLSSNQPQHF. The CDR3 region has the DNA TGTGCCAGCAGTCTTTCTAGCAATCAGCCCCAGCATTTT.